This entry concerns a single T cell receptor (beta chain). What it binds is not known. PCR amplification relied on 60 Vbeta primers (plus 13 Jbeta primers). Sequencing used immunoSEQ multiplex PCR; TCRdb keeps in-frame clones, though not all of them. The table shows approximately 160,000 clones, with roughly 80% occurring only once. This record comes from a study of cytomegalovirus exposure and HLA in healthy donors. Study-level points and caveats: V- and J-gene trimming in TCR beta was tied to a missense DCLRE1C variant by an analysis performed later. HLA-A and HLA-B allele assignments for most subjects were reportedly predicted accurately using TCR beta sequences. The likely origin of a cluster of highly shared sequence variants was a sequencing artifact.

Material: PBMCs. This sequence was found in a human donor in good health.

The CDR3 region has the DNA TGTGCCAGCAGTGGGCTGACTAGCGGGCCCGAAGGTGAGCAGTTCTTC. Protein sequence: CASSGLTSGPEGEQFF. This sequence joins TRBV25-1 and TRBJ2-1, with 10 bases fitting TRBD2. The germline CDR1 and CDR2 sequences are MGHDK and SYGVNS. Trimming removed 4 bases from V and 9 bases from J; junction bases left unmatched: 12. CDR3 size: 16 residues.